This T cell receptor beta chain stems from a study of T cell repertoires in ileal Crohn's disease. The study, taken as a whole, reports: Compared with CD4 T cells, sorted CD8 cells carried more expanded clones. All patients with clonality above 26.8% had endoscopic recurrence.

Around 0.55 micrograms of biopsy DNA per sample underwent TCRB immunosequencing. Using immunoSEQ multiplex PCR, the repertoire was profiled, and TCRdb retains in-frame clones only, with some absent. Of some 8,000 clones in the sample, around 82% were seen once. The CDR3 has 15 amino acids. V was pared by 0 bases and J by 1 base, with 7 bases between. Looked up from germline, CDR1 is SGHKS and CDR2 is YYEKEE (reference sequence). For this clone: Its antigen remains unidentified.

The sequence came from an adult with Crohn's disease. The chain combines TRBV5-5 with TRBJ2-2; D is possibly TRBD1 (5 bases). The sequencing input was ileal tissue. The CDR3 nucleotides read TGTGCCAGCAGCTTGGGGGGCGGGAACACCGGGGAGCTGTTTTTT. This codes for CASSLGGGNTGELFF.